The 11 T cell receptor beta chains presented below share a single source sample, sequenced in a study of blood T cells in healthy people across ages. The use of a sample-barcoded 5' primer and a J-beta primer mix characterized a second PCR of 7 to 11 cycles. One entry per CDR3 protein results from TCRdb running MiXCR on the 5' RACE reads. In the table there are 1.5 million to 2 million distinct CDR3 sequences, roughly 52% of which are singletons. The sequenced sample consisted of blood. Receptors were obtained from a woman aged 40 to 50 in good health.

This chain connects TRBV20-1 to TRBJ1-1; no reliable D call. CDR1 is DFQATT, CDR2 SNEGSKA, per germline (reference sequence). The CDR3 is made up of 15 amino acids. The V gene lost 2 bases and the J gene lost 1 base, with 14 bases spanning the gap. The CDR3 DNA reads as TGCAGTGCTAGATCGGGAGGGAGGGCGAACACTGAAGCTTTCTTT. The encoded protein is CSARSGGRANTEAFF.

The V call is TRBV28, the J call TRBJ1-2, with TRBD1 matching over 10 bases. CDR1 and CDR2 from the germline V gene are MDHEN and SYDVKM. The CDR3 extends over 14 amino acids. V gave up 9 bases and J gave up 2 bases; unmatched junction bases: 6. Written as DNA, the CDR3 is TGTGCCAGTACCGACAGGGGGCCCAACTATGGCTACACCTTC. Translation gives CASTDRGPNYGYTF.

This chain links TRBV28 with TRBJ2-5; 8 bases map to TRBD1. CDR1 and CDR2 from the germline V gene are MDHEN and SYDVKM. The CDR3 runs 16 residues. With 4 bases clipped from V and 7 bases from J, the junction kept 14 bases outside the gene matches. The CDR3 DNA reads TGTGCCAGCAGTTCCCTAAGGACAGGGTATGATGTGACCCAGTACTTC. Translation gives CASSSLRTGYDVTQYF.

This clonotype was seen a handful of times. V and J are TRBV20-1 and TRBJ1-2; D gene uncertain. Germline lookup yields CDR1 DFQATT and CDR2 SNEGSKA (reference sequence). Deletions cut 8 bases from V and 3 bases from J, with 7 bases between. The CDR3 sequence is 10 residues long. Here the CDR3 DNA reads TGCAGTACCGGGGACTATGGCTACACCTTC. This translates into CSTGDYGYTF.

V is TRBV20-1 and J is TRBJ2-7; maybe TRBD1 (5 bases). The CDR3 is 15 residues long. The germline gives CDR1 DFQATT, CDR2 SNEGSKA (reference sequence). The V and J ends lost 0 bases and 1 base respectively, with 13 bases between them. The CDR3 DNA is TGCAGTGCTAGAGATGTCCGGACACTTTCCTACGAGCAGTACTTC. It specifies CSARDVRTLSYEQYF.

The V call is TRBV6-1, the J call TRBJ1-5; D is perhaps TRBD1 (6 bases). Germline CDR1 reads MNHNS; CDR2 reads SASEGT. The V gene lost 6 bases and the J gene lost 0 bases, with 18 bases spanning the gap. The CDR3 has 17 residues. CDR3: CASRTDRGVYSNQPQHF. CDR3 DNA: TGTGCCAGCAGGACGGACAGAGGAGTGTATAGCAATCAGCCCCAGCATTTT.

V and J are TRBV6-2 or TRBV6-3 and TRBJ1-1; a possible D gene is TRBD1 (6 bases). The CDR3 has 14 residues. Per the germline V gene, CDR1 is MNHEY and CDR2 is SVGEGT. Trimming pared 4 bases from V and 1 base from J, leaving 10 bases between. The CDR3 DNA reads TGTGCCAGCAGTTCCCTGGGACAGAACACTGAAGCTTTCTTT. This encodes CASSSLGQNTEAFF.

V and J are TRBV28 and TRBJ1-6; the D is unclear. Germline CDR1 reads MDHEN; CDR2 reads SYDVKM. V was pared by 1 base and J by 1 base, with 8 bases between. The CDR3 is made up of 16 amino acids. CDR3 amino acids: CASSLYEGSYNSPLHF. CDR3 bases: TGTGCCAGCAGTTTATACGAGGGATCCTATAATTCACCCCTCCACTTT. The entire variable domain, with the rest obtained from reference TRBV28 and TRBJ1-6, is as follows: DVKVTQSSRYLVKRTGEKVFLECVQDMDHENMFWYRQDPGLGLRLIYFSYDVKMKEKGDIPEGYSVSREKKERFSLILESASTNQTSMYLCASSLYEGSYNSPLHFGNGTRLTVT.

CDR3: CASSPFAGPYNEQFF. The CDR3 nucleotides are TGTGCCAGCAGCCCGTTCGCGGGGCCTTACAATGAGCAGTTCTTC. The chain combines TRBV3-1 with TRBJ2-1; maybe TRBD2 (6 bases). Per germline, CDR1 LGHDT and CDR2 YNNKEL (reference sequence). The CDR3 has 15 amino acids. Between the trimmed V and J ends, which lost 4 bases and 4 bases, there was a span of 14 bases.

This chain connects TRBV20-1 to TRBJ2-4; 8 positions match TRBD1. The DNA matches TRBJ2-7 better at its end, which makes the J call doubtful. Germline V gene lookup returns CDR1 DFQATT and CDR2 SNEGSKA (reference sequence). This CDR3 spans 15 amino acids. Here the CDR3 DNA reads TGCAGTGCCGACCCCCCAGGGGGCAGGTTCAACGAGCAGTACTTC. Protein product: CSADPPGGRFNEQYF.

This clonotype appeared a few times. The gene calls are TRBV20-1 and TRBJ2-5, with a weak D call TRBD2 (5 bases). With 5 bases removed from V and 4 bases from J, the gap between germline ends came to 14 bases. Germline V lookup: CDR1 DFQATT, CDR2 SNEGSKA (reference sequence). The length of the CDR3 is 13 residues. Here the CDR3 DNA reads TGCAGTGCTCCGGGGAGACTACGAGAGACCCAGTACTTC. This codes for CSAPGRLRETQYF.